The 15 T cell receptor beta chains in this list originate from one sample, sequenced in a study of shared T cell receptors in the human thymus. Clones were sequenced by immunoSEQ multiplex PCR, and TCRdb holds only the in-frame ones, with some missing. The sample holds approximately 760,000 clones, approximately 83% seen once. In addition, the sample was reused for a study of human thymus T cells.

Sequencing was carried out using thymocytes. These receptor sequences come from a girl younger than two with a congenital heart defect.

This chain uses TRBV9 with TRBJ2-3, with D perhaps matching TRBD1 (6 bases). The CDR3 spans 14 residues. V was shortened by 1 base and J by 0 bases, with 6 bases between the two germline ends. The germline V gene encodes CDR1 SGDLS and CDR2 YYNGEE. In nucleotides, the CDR3 is TGTGCCAGCAGCGTACAGGGGAGCACAGATACGCAGTATTTT. It codes for CASSVQGSTDTQYF.

This chain links TRBV7-2 with TRBJ2-3, with D possibly TRBD2 on 7 matching bases. Germline loops: CDR1 SGHTA, CDR2 FQGNSA. The CDR3 length is 15 residues. V was shortened by 3 bases and J by 5 bases, with 15 bases between the two germline ends. The CDR3, as DNA: TGTGCCAGCAGCTTTAACCGCGGGGGCTTAGATACGCAGTATTTT. It encodes CASSFNRGGLDTQYF.

V gene TRBV5-1 combines with J gene TRBJ2-3; TRBD2 is a possible D gene (6 bases). CDR1 and CDR2 (germline): SGHRS, YFSETQ. V was pared by 5 bases and J by 5 bases, with 12 bases between. The CDR3 is 13 residues long. In nucleotides, the CDR3 is TGCGCCAGCAGGAAAGAGGAGGGAGATACGCAGTATTTT. Translated: CASRKEEGDTQYF. The complete variable domain, with remaining parts taken from reference TRBV5-1 and TRBJ2-3, reads KAGVTQTPRYLIKTRGQQVTLSCSPISGHRSVSWYQQTPGQGLQFLFEYFSETQRNKGNFPGRFSGRQFSNSRSEMNVSTLELGDSALYLCASRKEEGDTQYFGPGTRLTVL.

V gene TRBV6-6 combines with J gene TRBJ1-2; D remains ambiguous. V lost 5 bases and J 2 bases, leaving 18 bases between the germline ends. CDR1 MNHNY and CDR2 SVGAGI come from the germline V gene (reference sequence). The length of the CDR3 is 16 residues. CDR3 protein: CASSTPAANHNYGYTF. The CDR3, as DNA: TGTGCCAGCAGTACTCCCGCTGCGAACCACAACTATGGCTACACCTTC.

The V and J genes are TRBV27 and TRBJ1-1, with 8 nucleotides matching TRBD1. The junction had 8 bases not matched to a gene; V was cut back by 7 bases and J by 7 bases. The V gene's germline CDR1 is MNHEY and CDR2 SMNVEV (reference sequence). CDR3 length: 13 residues. CDR3 region: CASTPWTGYEAFF. The CDR3 coding sequence is TGTGCCAGCACCCCCTGGACAGGGTATGAAGCTTTCTTT.

V gene TRBV7-2 combines with J gene TRBJ1-1, with D possibly TRBD1 on 6 matching bases. CDR3 length: 16 residues. V lost 1 base and J 3 bases, leaving 15 bases between the germline ends. Germline lookup yields CDR1 SGHTA and CDR2 FQGNSA. The CDR3 DNA sequence: TGTGCCAGCAGCTTAGTTTACAGGGCCCTTTACACTGAAGCTTTCTTT. Protein: CASSLVYRALYTEAFF.

The chain has TRBV10-3 and TRBJ1-1, with a tentative D call TRBD1 (5 bases). CDR1 is ENHRY, CDR2 SYGVKD, per germline. CDR3 length equals 13 residues. Trimming removed 6 bases at V and 2 bases at J, with 10 bases between. The CDR3 region is CAISDRDNTEAFF. The CDR3 DNA sequence: TGTGCCATCAGCGACAGAGATAACACTGAAGCTTTCTTT.

V usage is TRBV28 and J usage is TRBJ2-7; D is perhaps TRBD2 (6 bases). The CDR3 covers 15 residues. Between the trimmed V and J ends, which lost 2 bases and 0 bases, there was a span of 11 bases. Germline lookup yields CDR1 MDHEN and CDR2 SYDVKM. CDR3 protein: CASSLGGYSSYEQYF. In DNA form, the CDR3 reads TGTGCCAGCAGTTTAGGAGGGTACAGCTCCTACGAGCAGTACTTC.

J is TRBJ1-2 and V is TRBV12-5, with 7 bases that match TRBD1. In germline, CDR1 is LGHNT, CDR2 FRNRAP. This CDR3 is 15 amino acids long. Trimming removed 1 base from V and 6 bases from J; junction bases left unmatched: 8. The CDR3 spells CASGLDSGTENGYTF. In DNA, the CDR3 is TGTGCTAGTGGTTTGGATTCCGGGACAGAAAATGGCTACACCTTC.

The V gene is TRBV15, the J gene TRBJ1-5, with TRBD1 matching 10 bases. CDR1 LNHNV and CDR2 YYDKDF come from the germline V gene (reference sequence). The trim removed 4 bases at V and 6 bases at J, leaving 15 bases unmatched. This CDR3 has 18 residues. The CDR3 region has the DNA TGTGCCACCAGCACCCGGGCGGGACAGGGGATGGGATTTCAGCCCCAGCATTTT. This sequence encodes CATSTRAGQGMGFQPQHF.

The chain combines TRBV6-5 with TRBJ2-7; no firm D call. Germline loops: CDR1 MNHEY, CDR2 SVGAGI. This CDR3 contains 12 residues. Trimming took off 4 bases at V and 0 bases at J, with 4 bases between the two ends. The CDR3 DNA is TGTGCCAGCAGTTCCCTCTCCTACGAGCAGTACTTC. Protein product: CASSSLSYEQYF.

The chain is built from TRBV6-1 and TRBJ1-6; the D is unclear. The CDR3 has 11 residues. Trimming took off 3 bases at V and 11 bases at J, with 5 bases between the two ends. Germline CDR1 reads MNHNS; CDR2 reads SASEGT. CDR3 amino acids: CASSDSTPLHF. The CDR3 nucleotides read TGTGCCAGCAGTGATAGTACACCCCTCCACTTT.

The J gene is TRBJ2-1, the V gene TRBV9; D uncertain. CDR1 is SGDLS, CDR2 YYNGEE, per germline. The CDR3 extends over 13 amino acids. Trimming took off 3 bases at V and 4 bases at J, with 8 bases between the two ends. The CDR3 protein is CASSGGQYNEQFF. CDR3 in DNA: TGTGCCAGCAGCGGAGGCCAGTACAATGAGCAGTTCTTC.

The genes are TRBV4-3 and TRBJ1-2; tentative D call: TRBD1 (5 bases). The germline CDR1 and CDR2 sequences are LGHNA and YSLEER. The CDR3 has 15 amino acids. The germline V and J ends were trimmed by 4 bases and 8 bases, with 20 bases remaining between them. For the CDR3, the DNA is TGCGCCAGCAGCCCCAAGGGCAGGGCCATCAGAGGCTACACCTTC. Translation: CASSPKGRAIRGYTF.

This sequence joins TRBV19 and TRBJ1-1, with a possible D match to TRBD1 (5 bases). Germline values: CDR1 LNHDA, CDR2 SQIVND (reference sequence). Trimming cost V 8 bases and J 2 bases, with 12 bases left between them. The CDR3 runs 13 residues. CDR3 nucleotide sequence: TGTGCCAGTCTCCCGGGGGATAACACTGAAGCTTTCTTT. This encodes CASLPGDNTEAFF.